This T cell receptor (beta chain) was sequenced for a study of CD4 T cells in relation to SARS-CoV-2 and coronaviruses. Study background: Shared crossreactive spike epitopes were mapped to their HLA restriction. Study conclusions and caveats: About 65% of donors had memory CD4+ clonotypes crossrecognizing SARS-CoV-2 and common cold coronavirus spike.

Germline V gives CDR1 SQVTM, CDR2 ANQGSEA. V shed 3 bases and J shed 2 bases, with 8 bases lying between them. CDR3 size: 12 residues. Sequencing was performed with immunoSEQ multiplex PCR; in TCRdb, only in-frame clones are kept and a portion is missing. The sample carries 9,500 to 11,000 clones, around 68% recorded once. Points on this clone: Its antigen is not identified.

The unexposed donors gave CD4+ T cells in about 2011-2019, prior to COVID-19. Isolation of CD4+ T cells took place after nine to ten days in culture. The V call is TRBV29-1, the J call TRBJ2-7; D possibly corresponds to TRBD1 (6 bases). This clonotype originated in a human donor in good health. Specimen: CD4+ T cells from PBMCs, cultured in vitro. The CDR3 nucleotides are TGCAGCGTTGAGGGACAAGCCTACGAGCAGTACTTC. As protein: CSVEGQAYEQYF.